Described below is a single TCR beta chain sequence and its context. Germline V CDR1 and CDR2: SGHAT, FQNNGV. The CDR3 contains 15 residues. V was cut by 3 bases and J by 1 base, with 13 bases left in between. This sample was included in a study of T cell responses to AZD1222 COVID-19 vaccine. Here immunoSEQ multiplex PCR was the method, and the copy in TCRdb shows in-frame clones only, minus some. This sample yields 150,000 to 200,000 clones, of which just over 85% are seen a single time; about 8% belongs to the top ten. The TCR comes from an adult in good health. Sequenced here: peripheral blood, sampled on day 0 of AZD1222 vaccination. The chain has TRBV11-2 and TRBJ2-7; D not certain. As DNA, the CDR3 is TGTGCCAGCAGCTTCGGTAGATTTGGATCCTACGAGCAGTACTTC. It translates to CASSFGRFGSYEQYF.